This T cell receptor beta chain was sequenced during a study of blood T cell repertoires in COVID-19. Germline CDR1 SGHRS, CDR2 YFSETQ. V gave up 4 bases and J gave up 4 bases, with 8 bases separating them. The CDR3 has 13 residues. Original processing notes: Counts of nucleated cells, estimated from reference gene primer amplification, were obtained. Only in-frame clones appear in the TCRdb table, and some are missing; sequencing was by immunoSEQ multiplex PCR. That table furnishes V, J and clone size, whereas the DNA furnished D and trimming. The data hold hundreds of thousands of clones, with almost 85% observed a single time.

The sequence was collected from a human donor in a cohort sampled during active COVID-19. Sequenced: peripheral blood. The V call is TRBV5-1, the J call TRBJ2-2, with a tentative D call TRBD2 (6 bases). DNA for the CDR3: TGCGCCAGCAGCGCCGGGGGCACCGGGGAGCTGTTTTTT. As protein: CASSAGGTGELFF.